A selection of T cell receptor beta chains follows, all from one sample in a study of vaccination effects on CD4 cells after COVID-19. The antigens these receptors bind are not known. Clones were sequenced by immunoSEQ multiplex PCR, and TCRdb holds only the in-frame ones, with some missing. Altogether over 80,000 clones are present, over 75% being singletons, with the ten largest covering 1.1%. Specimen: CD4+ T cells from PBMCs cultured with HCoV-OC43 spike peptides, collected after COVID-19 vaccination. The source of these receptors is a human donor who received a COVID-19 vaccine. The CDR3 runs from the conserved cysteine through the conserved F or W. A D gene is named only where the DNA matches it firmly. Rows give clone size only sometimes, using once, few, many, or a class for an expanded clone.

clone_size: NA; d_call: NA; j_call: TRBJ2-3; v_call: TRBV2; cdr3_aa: CASSGSRAGAITDTQYF; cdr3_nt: TGTGCCAGCAGTGGGTCGAGGGCAGGGGCGATCACAGATACGCAGTATTTT
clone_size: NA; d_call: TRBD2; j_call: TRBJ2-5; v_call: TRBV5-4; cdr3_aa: CASSLSERGTQYF; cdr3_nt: TGTGCCAGCAGCTTGTCCGAGCGGGGGACCCAGTACTTC
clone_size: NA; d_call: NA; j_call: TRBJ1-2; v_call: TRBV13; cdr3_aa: CASSLGPRKDYGYTF; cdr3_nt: TGTGCCAGCAGCTTAGGCCCCAGAAAAGACTATGGCTACACCTTC
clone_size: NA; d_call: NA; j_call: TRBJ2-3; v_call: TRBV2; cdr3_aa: CASSPSASADTQYF; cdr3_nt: TGTGCCAGCAGTCCTAGCGCCTCGGCAGATACGCAGTATTTT
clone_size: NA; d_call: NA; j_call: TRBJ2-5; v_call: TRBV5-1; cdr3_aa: CASSLDPALGTQYF; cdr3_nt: TGCGCCAGCAGCCTGGACCCGGCCCTGGGGACCCAGTACTTC
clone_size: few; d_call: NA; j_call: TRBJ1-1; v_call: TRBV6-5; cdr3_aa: CASSYTNTEAFF; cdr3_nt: TGTGCCAGCAGTTACACGAACACTGAAGCTTTCTTT
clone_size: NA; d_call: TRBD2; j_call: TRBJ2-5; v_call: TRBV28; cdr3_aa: CASSVRLAGVQETQYF; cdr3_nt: TGTGCCAGCAGTGTACGACTAGCGGGGGTACAAGAGACCCAGTACTTC
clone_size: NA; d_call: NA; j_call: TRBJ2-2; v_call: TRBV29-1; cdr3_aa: CSVSGTSTGELFF; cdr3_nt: TGCAGCGTCTCTGGGACCTCCACCGGGGAGCTGTTTTTT
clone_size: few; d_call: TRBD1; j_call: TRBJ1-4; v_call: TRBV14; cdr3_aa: CASRLTGTGKEKLFF; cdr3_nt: TGTGCCAGCAGACTCACCGGGACAGGGAAGGAAAAACTGTTTTTT
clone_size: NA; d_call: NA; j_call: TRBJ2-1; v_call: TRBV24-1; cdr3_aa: CATPPIRYNEQFF; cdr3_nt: TGTGCCACCCCACCCATCAGGTACAATGAGCAGTTCTTC
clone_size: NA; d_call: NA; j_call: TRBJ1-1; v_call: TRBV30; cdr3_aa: CAWSRTVNTEAFF; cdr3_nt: TGTGCCTGGAGTAGGACAGTGAACACTGAAGCTTTCTTT
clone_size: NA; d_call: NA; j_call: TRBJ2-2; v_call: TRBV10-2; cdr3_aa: CASSEGPAGELFF; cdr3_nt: TGCGCCAGCAGTGAGGGGCCCGCCGGGGAGCTGTTTTTT
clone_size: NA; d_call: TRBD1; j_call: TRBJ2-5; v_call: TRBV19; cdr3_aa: CASSIGTGEETQYF; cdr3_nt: TGTGCCAGTAGTATAGGGACAGGGGAAGAGACCCAGTACTTC
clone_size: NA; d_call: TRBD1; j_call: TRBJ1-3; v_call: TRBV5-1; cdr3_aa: CASSAGTVGGNTIYF; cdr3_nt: TGCGCCAGCAGCGCCGGGACAGTCGGTGGAAACACCATATATTTT
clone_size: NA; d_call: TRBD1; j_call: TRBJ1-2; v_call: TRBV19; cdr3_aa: CASSVPGQGYGYTF; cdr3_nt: TGTGCCAGTAGCGTCCCGGGACAGGGATATGGCTACACCTTC
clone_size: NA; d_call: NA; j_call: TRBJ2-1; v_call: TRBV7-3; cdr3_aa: CASSLLLGAVGNEQFF; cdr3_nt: TGTGCCAGCAGCTTATTATTGGGGGCGGTGGGGAATGAGCAGTTCTTC
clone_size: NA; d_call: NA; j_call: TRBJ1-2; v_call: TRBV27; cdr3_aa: CASSWGRNYGYTF; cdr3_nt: TGTGCCAGCAGTTGGGGTCGCAACTATGGCTACACCTTC
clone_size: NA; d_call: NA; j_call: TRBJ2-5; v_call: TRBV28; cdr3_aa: CASSRQSQETQYF; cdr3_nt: TGTGCCAGCAGTCGACAGAGCCAAGAGACCCAGTACTTC
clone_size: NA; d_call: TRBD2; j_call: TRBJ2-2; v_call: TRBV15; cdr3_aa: CATREAGGGGHTGELFF; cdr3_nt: TGTGCCACCAGAGAGGCGGGTGGCGGGGGGCACACCGGGGAGCTGTTTTTT
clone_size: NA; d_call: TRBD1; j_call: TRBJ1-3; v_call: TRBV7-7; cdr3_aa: CASSRDRGNTIYF; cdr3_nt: TGTGCCAGCAGCCGGGACAGGGGAAACACCATATATTTT
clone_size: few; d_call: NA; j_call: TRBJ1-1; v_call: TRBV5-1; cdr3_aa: CASSLAGLDNTEAFF; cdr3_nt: TGCGCCAGCAGCTTGGCCGGCCTCGACAACACTGAAGCTTTCTTT
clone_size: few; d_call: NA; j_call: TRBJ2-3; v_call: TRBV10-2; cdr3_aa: CASSDLGTSTDTQYF; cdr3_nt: TGCGCCAGCAGTGATCTGGGAACTAGCACAGATACGCAGTATTTT
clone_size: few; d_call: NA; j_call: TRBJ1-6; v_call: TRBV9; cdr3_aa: CASSVGGIDNSPLHF; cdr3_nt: TGTGCCAGCAGCGTAGGAGGGATAGATAATTCACCCCTCCACTTT
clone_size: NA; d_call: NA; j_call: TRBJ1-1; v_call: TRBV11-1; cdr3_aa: CASSFRTDTEAFF; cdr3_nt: TGTGCCAGCAGCTTTAGGACAGACACTGAAGCTTTCTTT
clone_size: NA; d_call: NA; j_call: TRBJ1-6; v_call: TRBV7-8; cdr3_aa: CASSLAGRLNLNSPLHF; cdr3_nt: TGTGCCAGCAGCTTAGCGGGACGGCTGAACCTTAATTCACCCCTCCACTTT
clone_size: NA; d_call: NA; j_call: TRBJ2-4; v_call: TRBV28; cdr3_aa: CASNPQSGGGLKNIQYF; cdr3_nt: TGTGCCAGCAACCCTCAATCGGGGGGCGGCCTTAAAAACATTCAGTACTTC
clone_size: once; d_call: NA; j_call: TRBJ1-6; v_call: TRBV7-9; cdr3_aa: CASSRNQGSYSPLHF; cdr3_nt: TGTGCCAGCAGCCGAAATCAGGGCTCATATTCACCCCTCCACTTT
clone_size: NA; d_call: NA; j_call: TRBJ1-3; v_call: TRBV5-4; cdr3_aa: CASSFLNGFAGNTIYF; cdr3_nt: TGTGCCAGCAGCTTTCTGAACGGCTTCGCTGGAAACACCATATATTTT
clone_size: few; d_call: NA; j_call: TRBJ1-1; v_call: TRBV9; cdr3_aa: CASSVGQEYAEAFF; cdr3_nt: TGTGCCAGCAGCGTAGGACAGGAGTACGCTGAAGCTTTCTTT
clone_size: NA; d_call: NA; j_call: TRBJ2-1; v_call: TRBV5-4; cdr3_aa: CASSSPGTTNEQFF; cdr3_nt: TGTGCCAGCAGCTCCCCCGGGACCACCAATGAGCAGTTCTTC
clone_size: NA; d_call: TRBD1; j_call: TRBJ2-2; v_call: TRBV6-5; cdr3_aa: CASSRKTGGAGELFF; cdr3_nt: TGTGCCAGCAGCCGGAAGACAGGGGGCGCCGGGGAGCTGTTTTTT
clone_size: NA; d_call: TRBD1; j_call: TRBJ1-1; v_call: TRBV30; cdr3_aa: CASSGGPNTEAFF; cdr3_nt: TGTGCCTCCTCAGGGGGTCCGAACACTGAAGCTTTCTTT
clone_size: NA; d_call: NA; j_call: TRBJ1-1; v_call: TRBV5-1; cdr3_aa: CASSLVNPRDAFF; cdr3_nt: TGCGCCAGCAGCTTGGTGAACCCCCGAGACGCTTTCTTT
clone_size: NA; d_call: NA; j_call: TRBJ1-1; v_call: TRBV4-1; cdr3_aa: CASSQDLRGNTEAFF; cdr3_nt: TGCGCCAGCAGCCAAGATCTAAGGGGCAACACTGAAGCTTTCTTT
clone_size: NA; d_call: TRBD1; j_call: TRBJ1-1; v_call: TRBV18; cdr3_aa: CASSPQDRGMNTEAFF; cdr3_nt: TGTGCCAGCTCACCACAAGACAGGGGGATGAACACTGAAGCTTTCTTT
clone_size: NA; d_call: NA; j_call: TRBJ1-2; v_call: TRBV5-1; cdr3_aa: CASSLGEGTYGYTF; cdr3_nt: TGCGCCAGCAGCTTGGGCGAGGGGACCTATGGCTACACCTTC
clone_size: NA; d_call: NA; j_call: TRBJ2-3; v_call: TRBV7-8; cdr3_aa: CASSLGGGGSTDTQYF; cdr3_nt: TGTGCCAGCAGCCTGGGGGGGGGCGGAAGCACAGATACGCAGTATTTT
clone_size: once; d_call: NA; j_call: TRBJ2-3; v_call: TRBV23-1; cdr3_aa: CASSQKLDLGTDTQYF; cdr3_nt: TGCGCCAGCAGTCAAAAACTAGATTTGGGCACAGATACGCAGTATTTT
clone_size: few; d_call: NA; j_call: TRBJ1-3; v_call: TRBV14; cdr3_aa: CASSQSRAASGNTIYF; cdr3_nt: TGTGCCAGCAGCCAATCCCGGGCTGCATCCGGAAACACCATATATTTT
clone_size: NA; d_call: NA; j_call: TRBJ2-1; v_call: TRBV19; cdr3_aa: CASIRSGTQSYNEQFF; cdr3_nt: TGTGCCAGTATTCGCTCCGGGACACAGTCCTACAATGAGCAGTTCTTC
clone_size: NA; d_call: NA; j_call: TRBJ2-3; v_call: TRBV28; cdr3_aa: CASSLRLANRQSTDTQYF; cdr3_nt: TGTGCCAGCAGTTTGCGGCTAGCGAATAGACAAAGCACAGATACGCAGTATTTT
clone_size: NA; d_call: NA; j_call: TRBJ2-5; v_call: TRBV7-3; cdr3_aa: CASSQGGGQAIQETQYF; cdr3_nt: TGTGCCAGCAGCCAAGGGGGAGGACAGGCTATCCAAGAGACCCAGTACTTC
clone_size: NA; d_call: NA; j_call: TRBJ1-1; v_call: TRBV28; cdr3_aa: CASIPGGRTEAFF; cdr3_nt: TGTGCCAGCATCCCGGGGGGACGCACTGAAGCTTTCTTT
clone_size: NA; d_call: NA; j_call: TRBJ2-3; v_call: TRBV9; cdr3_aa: CASSPTLTGTDTQYF; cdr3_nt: TGTGCCAGCAGCCCAACCCTGACAGGCACAGATACGCAGTATTTT
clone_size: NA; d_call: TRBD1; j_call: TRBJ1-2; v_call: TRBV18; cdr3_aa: CASSRSAGQGSYYTF; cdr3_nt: TGTGCCAGCTCACGATCGGCGGGACAGGGGAGCTACTACACCTTC
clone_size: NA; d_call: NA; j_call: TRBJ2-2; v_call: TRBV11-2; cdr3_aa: CASSSRASANTGELFF; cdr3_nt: TGTGCCAGCAGCTCCAGGGCGTCCGCAAACACCGGGGAGCTGTTTTTT
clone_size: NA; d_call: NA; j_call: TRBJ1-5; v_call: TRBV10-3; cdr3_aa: CAISGGNSNQPQHF; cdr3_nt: TGTGCCATCAGTGGAGGTAATAGCAATCAGCCCCAGCATTTT
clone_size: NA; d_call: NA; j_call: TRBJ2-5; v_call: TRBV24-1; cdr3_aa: CATSDFTGEGETQYF; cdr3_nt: TGTGCCACCAGTGATTTTACAGGGGAGGGAGAGACCCAGTACTTC
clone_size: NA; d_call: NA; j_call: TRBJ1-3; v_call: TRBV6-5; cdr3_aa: CASSRGTDSGNTIYF; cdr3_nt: TGTGCCAGCAGTCGGGGTACCGACTCTGGAAACACCATATATTTT
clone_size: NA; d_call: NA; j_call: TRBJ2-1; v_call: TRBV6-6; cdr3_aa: CASSSGVGLTYNEQFF; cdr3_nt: TGTGCCAGCAGCTCTGGTGTGGGTTTGACCTACAATGAGCAGTTCTTC
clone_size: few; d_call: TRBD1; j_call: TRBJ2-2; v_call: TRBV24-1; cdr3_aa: CATRDRVGAGELFF; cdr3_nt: TGTGCCACCAGAGACAGGGTTGGAGCCGGGGAGCTGTTTTTT
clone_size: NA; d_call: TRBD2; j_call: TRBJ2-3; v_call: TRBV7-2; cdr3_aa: CASSPPASGGADTQYF; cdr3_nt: TGTGCCAGCAGCCCTCCTGCTAGCGGGGGTGCAGATACGCAGTATTTT
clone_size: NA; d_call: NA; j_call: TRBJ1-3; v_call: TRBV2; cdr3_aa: CASSEAIRGNTIYF; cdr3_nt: TGTGCCAGCAGTGAAGCCATCAGGGGAAACACCATATATTTT
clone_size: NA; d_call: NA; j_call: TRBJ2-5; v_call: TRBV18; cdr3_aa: CASSQQGDQETQYF; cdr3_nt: TGTGCCAGCTCACAGCAAGGCGACCAAGAGACCCAGTACTTC